This T cell receptor (beta chain) stems from a study of blood T cells in healthy people across ages. Each of the donors had approximately 10 milliliters of peripheral blood drawn into EDTA-treated Vacutainer tubes. Of note for this clonotype: Its antigen is unknown.

Whole-study findings and limits: Considered underestimates were the diversity estimates obtained from one million T cells.

The authors ran a second PCR of 7 to 11 cycles using a sample-barcoded 5' primer and a J-beta primer mix. Using its own MiXCR run on the 5' RACE reads, TCRdb lists one record per CDR3 protein. Of 450,000 to 600,000 distinct CDR3 sequences detected, roughly a quarter appear once; the ten largest clones hold approximately 3.7%. This sample was shared with a second study, whose subject was T cells of mothers and their children. That paper states: When mothers and children were related, their normalized repertoire overlap, which was always slightly higher, did not differ significantly from that of unrelated pairs. No persistent microchimeric T cell clones were detected at approximately 91 clones per million clonotypes sensitivity.

The sample consisted of blood. The receptor comes from a boy aged 2 to 10 in good health.

The DNA of the CDR3 is TGTGCCAGCAGCCCCCAGGGACAGGGAAATTCACCCCTCCACTTT. It codes for CASSPQGQGNSPLHF. The chain is built from TRBV7-2 and TRBJ1-6; 9 nucleotides align to TRBD1. V was pared by 5 bases and J by 7 bases, with 6 bases of the junction left unmatched. The CDR3 spans 15 residues. CDR1 and CDR2 from the germline V gene are SGHTA and FQGNSA.